In its sample, the clone carrying this T cell receptor beta chain was seen many times. Its specificity is not known. A library of TCRbeta sequences, prepared with unique molecular identifiers, was generated. Each CDR3 protein is one row after TCRdb ran MiXCR on the PCR reads. The data hold about 200,000 distinct CDR3 sequences, with about 6.6% observed a single time. Between the trimmed V and J ends, which lost 2 bases and 0 bases, there was a span of 11 bases. Germline V gene sequence: CDR1 LGHNA, CDR2 YSLEER. The CDR3 is made up of 17 amino acids. This entry is derived from a study of T-cell reconstitution after alpha-beta-depleted transplantation in children. Study-level results: T-cell numbers and diversity, one year after transplant, stemmed largely from T cells that were newly produced. There were reportedly several hundred expanded graft clones from which alpha-beta T cells came about two months after transplant. Recipient T cells and thymic progenitors that survived gave rise to the high TCRbeta diversity observed at day 60 in some patients.

V and J are TRBV4-3 and TRBJ2-6, with D maybe TRBD1 (5 bases). The receptor's source is a boy between 2 and 10 years old with acute lymphoblastic leukemia, due to receive a stem cell transplant. The source was PBMCs, collected before TCRalphabeta/CD19-depleted stem cell transplant. DNA of the CDR3: TGCGCCAGCAGCCAACTATACAGGACCTCTGGGGCCAACGTCCTGACTTTC. Encoded protein: CASSQLYRTSGANVLTF.